This TCR beta chain was profiled in a study of T cell changes during pregnancy in multiple sclerosis. The CDR3 spans 14 residues. V lost 3 bases and J lost 0, with 9 bases in between. CDR1 is SGHNT, CDR2 YYREEE, per germline (reference sequence). Only in-frame clones appear in the TCRdb table, and some are missing; sequencing was by immunoSEQ multiplex PCR. The sample records approximately 83,000 clones, approximately 92% being singletons. The receptor's source is a female donor with multiple sclerosis, enrolled in a pregnancy study. The material sequenced was peripheral blood, taken in the first trimester of pregnancy. The chain joins TRBV5-4 to TRBJ1-2, with D possibly matching TRBD1 (6 bases). The CDR3 region is CASSYRDPNYGYTF. The CDR3 coding sequence is TGTGCCAGCAGCTACAGGGATCCTAACTATGGCTACACCTTC.